The 27 T cell receptor beta chains presented below share a single source sample, sequenced in a study of blood T cells in healthy people across ages. PCR was performed a second time for about 6 to 12 cycles using a sample-barcoded 5' primer and a J-beta primer mix. Via MiXCR, TCRdb re-called the 5' RACE reads, giving one row per CDR3 protein. In the table there are about 930,000 distinct CDR3 sequences, roughly 29% of which are singletons. The same data also went into a second study, on T cells of mothers and their children.

The sample consisted of blood. The receptors derive from a woman in her thirties or forties in good health.

The chain employs TRBV3-1 and TRBJ2-1; D is possibly TRBD1 (7 bases). CDR3 size: 15 residues. Germline-derived CDR1 and CDR2 are LGHDT and YNNKEL (reference sequence). V lost 3 bases and J lost 10, with 19 bases in between. As DNA, the CDR3 is TGTGCCAGCAGCCAGGACTACACAGGGGTTGGAGAGCAGTTCTTC. Protein product: CASSQDYTGVGEQFF.

Comments on this clonotype: This may be a read error: a much more frequent sequence differs by one nucleotide. The chain couples TRBV14 to TRBJ2-6; a weak D match, TRBD1 (5 bases). There are 18 residues in the CDR3. Germline CDR1 and CDR2: SGHDN and FVKESK. Written as DNA, the CDR3 is TGTGCCAGCAGCCAAGACGGCAGTCGATTCTCTGGGGCCAACGTCCGGACTTTC. Translated: CASSQDGSRFSGANVRTF. Full variable domain (missing parts from reference TRBV14 and TRBJ2-6): EAGVTQFPSHSVIEKGQTVTLRCDPISGHDNLYWYRRVMGKEIKFLLHFVKESKQDESGMPNNRFLAERTGGTYSTLKVQPAELEDSGVYFCASSQDGSRFSGANVRTFGAGSRLTVL.

The V and J genes are TRBV5-4 and TRBJ1-2; a possible D gene is TRBD1 (6 bases). V lost 1 base, J lost 3 bases, and 13 bases lay in between. The CDR3 runs 15 residues. Germline CDR1 and CDR2: SGHNT and YYREEE (reference sequence). CDR3: CASSLLGGRYYGYTF. The CDR3 DNA is TGTGCCAGCAGCTTGTTAGGGGGTCGGTACTATGGCTACACCTTC.

A few counts support this clonotype. The chain is built from TRBV13 and TRBJ2-7, with 12 bases aligning to TRBD2. CDR3 length: 17 residues. Germline lookup yields CDR1 PRHDT and CDR2 FYEKMQ (reference sequence). The V gene end was trimmed by 5 bases and the J gene end by 3 bases; junction bases not matched to a gene: 11. Written as DNA, the CDR3 is TGTGCCAGCAGCCTTGGACTAGCGGGATCTACGATCTACGAGCAGTACTTC. Translation gives CASSLGLAGSTIYEQYF.

Ten or more counts support this clonotype. The J gene is TRBJ1-1, the V gene TRBV29-1, with a weak D call TRBD1 (6 bases). Deletions cut 4 bases from V and 5 bases from J, with 20 bases between. CDR1 is SQVTM and CDR2 is ANQGSEA in the germline V gene. The CDR3 contains 15 residues. The CDR3: CSVAPDEGGGTEAFF. For the CDR3, the DNA is TGCAGCGTTGCGCCAGACGAGGGGGGCGGAACTGAAGCTTTCTTT.

The chain has TRBV12-3 or TRBV12-4 and TRBJ1-1; D gene unclear. V gave up 7 bases and J gave up 3 bases, with 15 bases separating them. This CDR3 comprises 14 residues. The CDR3: CASKSGNSHTEAFF. CDR3 sequence (DNA): TGTGCCAGCAAATCGGGAAACAGCCACACTGAAGCTTTCTTT.

This clonotype was recorded a few times. This rearrangement joins TRBV7-8 to TRBJ1-6; 7 nucleotides agree with TRBD1. The CDR3 has 14 residues. V gave up 5 bases and J gave up 9 bases; unmatched junction bases: 7. Looked up from germline, CDR1 is SGHVS and CDR2 is FQNEAQ. The CDR3 loop reads CASSPGQAGSPLHF. The CDR3 DNA reads as TGTGCCAGCAGCCCCGGACAGGCTGGTTCACCCCTCCACTTT.

This clonotype came up many times. This sequence joins TRBV5-1 and TRBJ2-6; D is undetermined. V shed 3 bases and J shed 1 base, with 14 bases lying between them. The CDR3 loop spans 17 amino acids. Germline values: CDR1 SGHRS, CDR2 YFSETQ. CDR3 DNA sequence: TGCGCCAGCAGCTACACTCTTATGACTTCTGGGGCCAACGTCCTGACTTTC. Its translation: CASSYTLMTSGANVLTF.

This clonotype came up many times. This sequence joins TRBV29-1 and TRBJ2-7; no clear D. Deletions cut 1 base from V and 0 bases from J, with 7 bases between. Germline-derived CDR1 and CDR2 are SQVTM and ANQGSEA. The CDR3 spans 13 residues. The CDR3 reads CSVEGQASYEQYF. The DNA of the CDR3 is TGCAGCGTTGAAGGTCAAGCCTCCTACGAGCAGTACTTC.

This clonotype was counted once. This could be a read error, since a much larger clone is one nucleotide away. The chain couples TRBV12-3 or TRBV12-4 to TRBJ1-2, with 7 bases fitting TRBD1. The V gene end was trimmed by 5 bases and the J gene end by 8 bases; junction bases not matched to a gene: 14. This CDR3 is 15 amino acids long. CDR3 sequence (DNA): TGTGCCAGCAGTCCTCACAGGGGCGCTGGTTCGGGCTACACCTTC. Translated: CASSPHRGAGSGYTF.

The chain couples TRBV6-6 to TRBJ2-3, with TRBD2 identical over 7 bases. Germline assignment: CDR1 MNHNY and CDR2 SVGAGI (reference sequence). The CDR3 is 15 amino acids. J gave up 2 bases and V 6 bases, and 8 bases lay outside the gene matches. The CDR3 region has the DNA TGTGCCAGCAGGCGACGAGCGGGGAACACAGATACGCAGTATTTT. The encoded protein is CASRRRAGNTDTQYF.

This clonotype showed up many times. V is TRBV6-6 and J is TRBJ2-7; possibly TRBD2 for D (6 bases). The CDR3 is made up of 13 amino acids. The germline gives CDR1 MNHNY, CDR2 SVGAGI (reference sequence). The germline V and J ends were trimmed by 5 bases and 6 bases, with 14 bases remaining between them. The CDR3 DNA reads as TGTGCCAGCAGTACCCGACTAGTTTCCGAGCAGTACTTC. Its translation is CASSTRLVSEQYF.

This clonotype was observed many times. The chain couples TRBV3-1 to TRBJ2-7; 7 bases map to TRBD1. With 1 base clipped from V and 3 bases from J, the junction kept 3 bases outside the gene matches. In germline, CDR1 is LGHDT, CDR2 YNNKEL (reference sequence). CDR3 length equals 14 residues. The DNA for the CDR3 is TGTGCCAGCAGCCAAGGCCAGGGGGACTACGAGCAGTACTTC. Its translation: CASSQGQGDYEQYF.

The J gene is TRBJ1-1, the V gene TRBV28; D is uncertain. The ends were cut back, 7 bases at V and 5 bases at J, with 17 bases in the middle. The CDR3 has 14 residues. Germline CDR1 is MDHEN and CDR2 is SYDVKM. The CDR3 loop is CASIDIRRDTEAFF. CDR3 in DNA: TGTGCCAGCATAGACATCAGGCGGGATACTGAAGCTTTCTTT.

As for this clonotype: A clone one base away is much larger, so this may be a read error. The rearrangement links TRBV9 to TRBJ2-1; TRBD1 matches 9 bases. The CDR3 is made up of 16 amino acids. From germline, CDR1 is SGDLS and CDR2 YYNGEE. With 1 base clipped from V and 0 bases from J, the junction kept 2 bases outside the gene matches. In DNA, the CDR3 is TGTGCCAGCAGCGTAACAGGGGGCAGCTCCTACAATGAGCAGTTCTTC. It codes for CASSVTGGSSYNEQFF.

This clonotype was detected ten times or more. This CDR3 is CASSSTDISTSTDTQYF. In DNA, the CDR3 is TGTGCCAGCAGCTCGACGGACATCTCGACCAGCACAGATACGCAGTATTTT. J is TRBJ2-3 and V is TRBV11-1; a possible D gene is TRBD1 (5 bases). CDR1 and CDR2 (germline): SGHAT, FQDESV (reference sequence). Trimming shortened V by 4 bases and J by 0 bases, and 17 bases separated the two germline ends. This CDR3 is built from 17 residues.

This clonotype has at least ten counts. The chain is built from TRBV20-1 and TRBJ2-7; no clear D gene. This CDR3 has 13 residues. The germline V gene has CDR1 DFQATT and CDR2 SNEGSKA (reference sequence). The ends were cut back, 4 bases at V and 6 bases at J, with 16 bases in the middle. CDR3 protein: CSANRGRASEQYF. The CDR3 DNA follows: TGCAGTGCTAATCGCGGCCGCGCTTCCGAGCAGTACTTC.

This chain links TRBV9 with TRBJ2-4; D might be TRBD1 (5 bases). The DNA end is a closer match to TRBJ2-7, so the J assignment may be wrong. Per germline, CDR1 SGDLS and CDR2 YYNGEE. The CDR3 covers 14 residues. The CDR3 sequence: CASSVGPGFDEQYF. DNA of the CDR3: TGTGCCAGCAGCGTAGGGCCAGGGTTCGACGAGCAGTACTTC.

This clonotype occurred many times. This chain links TRBV6-5 with TRBJ2-7; 10 nucleotides align to TRBD2. CDR3 length: 16 amino acids. Germline assignment: CDR1 MNHEY and CDR2 SVGAGI. V lost 5 bases and J lost 3; bases outside the gene matches: 10. The CDR3 reads CASSPFSSGGNYEQYF. In DNA form, the CDR3 reads TGTGCCAGCAGTCCGTTCTCTAGCGGGGGTAACTACGAGCAGTACTTC.

This clonotype appeared once. The V and J genes are TRBV12-3 or TRBV12-4 and TRBJ2-3; no firm D call. Trimming pared 6 bases from V and 0 bases from J, leaving 16 bases between. The CDR3 length is 16 residues. The CDR3 spells CASRPNAPSSTDTQYF. The DNA for the CDR3 is TGTGCCAGCAGACCTAATGCCCCGTCCAGCACAGATACGCAGTATTTT.

The table lists this clonotype with many counts. CDR3: CSARGDGIQETQYF. The CDR3 DNA reads as TGCAGTGCAAGGGGTGACGGGATACAAGAGACCCAGTACTTC. The chain is built from TRBV20-1 and TRBJ2-5, with D perhaps given as TRBD1 or TRBD2 (5 bases each). Per the germline V gene, CDR1 is DFQATT and CDR2 is SNEGSKA (reference sequence). The CDR3 contains 14 residues. The V end was cut by 6 bases, the J end by 2 bases, with 16 bases between.

This clonotype was counted a few times. V is TRBV15 and J is TRBJ1-5; TRBD1 aligns across 7 bases. The germline V gene encodes CDR1 LNHNV and CDR2 YYDKDF (reference sequence). Unmatched junction bases numbered 6, after V lost 6 bases and J lost 1 base. The CDR3 extends over 15 amino acids. Written as DNA, the CDR3 is TGTGCCACCAGAAGACAGGGCAGCAGCAATCAGCCCCAGCATTTT. Protein sequence: CATRRQGSSNQPQHF.

This clonotype occurred many times. The V gene is TRBV28, the J gene TRBJ2-1; no definite D call. This CDR3 spans 16 amino acids. Trimming took 3 bases from V and 3 from J, leaving 15 bases between them. Per the germline V gene, CDR1 is MDHEN and CDR2 is SYDVKM. DNA for the CDR3: TGTGCCAGCAGTTTGGGGTCCACGGGCCACTACAATGAGCAGTTCTTC. Translated, it gives CASSLGSTGHYNEQFF.

This clonotype was detected a few times. The chain is built from TRBV6-1 and TRBJ2-7; 10 bases agree with TRBD2. Losses at the gene ends were 1 base for V and 4 bases for J; bases not matched to a gene: 1. In germline, CDR1 is MNHNS, CDR2 SASEGT. The CDR3 has 14 amino acids. The CDR3, as DNA: TGTGCCAGCAGTGAAGTAGCGGGGGGTTACGAGCAGTACTTC. Protein sequence: CASSEVAGGYEQYF.

The gene calls are TRBV6-5 and TRBJ2-7, with 9 bases identical to TRBD1. This CDR3 region has 14 residues. With V trimmed by 6 bases and J by 3 bases, 6 bases remained unmatched. Germline CDR1 and CDR2: MNHEY and SVGAGI. In DNA form, the CDR3 reads TGTGCCAGCAGGCATGGGGACAGGGACTACGAGCAGTACTTC. As protein: CASRHGDRDYEQYF.

V gene TRBV11-2 combines with J gene TRBJ2-4; D is possibly TRBD1 or TRBD2 (5 bases each). The J call may be mistaken, given a closer DNA end match to TRBJ2-7. The CDR3 is 14 residues long. Germline CDR1 is SGHAT and CDR2 is FQNNGV. CDR3 region: CASSNAGGLYEQYF. In nucleotides, the CDR3 is TGTGCCAGCAGCAACGCTGGGGGTCTATACGAGCAGTACTTC.

Comment on this clonotype: This may be a read error, as it is one base from a much larger clone. CDR3 amino acids: CASKFEGTGYEQYF. The CDR3 DNA reads TGTGCCAGCAAATTCGAGGGGACCGGTTACGAGCAGTACTTC. The rearrangement joins TRBV6-6 to TRBJ2-7, with D perhaps matching TRBD1 or TRBD2 (5 bases each). Trimming took off 7 bases at V and 4 bases at J, with 17 bases between the two ends. The CDR3 loop spans 14 amino acids. CDR1 is MNHNY and CDR2 is SVGAGI in the germline V gene (reference sequence).